This TCR beta chain was documented in a study of neurological immune-mediated disorders. The study, taken as a whole, reports: Neither clinical nor MRI features were associated with the multiple sclerosis repertoire cluster. The repertoires of 18 of 34 multiple sclerosis patients fell into one related-CDR3 cluster (a possible signature) under phylogenetic grouping. Expanded clones shared no CDR3 amino acid sequences across subjects, suggesting private repertoires in all groups.

5'RACE generated cDNA with 10-nucleotide random UMIs. TCRdb processed the 5' RACE reads anew with MiXCR; each CDR3 protein has one entry. This repertoire shows about 82,000 distinct CDR3 sequences, approximately 2.4% found once; its top ten account for about 1.1%. The CDR3 consists of 14 residues. V was clipped by 8 bases and J by 8 bases, with 21 bases between them. Germline V gene data show CDR1 as MNHEY and CDR2 as SVGAGI. This clonotype was seen at least ten times. Antigen: not known. This sequence was found in a woman aged 25 to 39 with multiple sclerosis. The sequenced sample consisted of PBMCs. The V and J genes are TRBV6-5 and TRBJ1-2; tentatively, D is TRBD1 (6 bases). The CDR3 nucleotides read TGTGCCAGCGTTGGGGGGCGTAATACAATGGGCTACACCTTC. Amino acids: CASVGGRNTMGYTF.